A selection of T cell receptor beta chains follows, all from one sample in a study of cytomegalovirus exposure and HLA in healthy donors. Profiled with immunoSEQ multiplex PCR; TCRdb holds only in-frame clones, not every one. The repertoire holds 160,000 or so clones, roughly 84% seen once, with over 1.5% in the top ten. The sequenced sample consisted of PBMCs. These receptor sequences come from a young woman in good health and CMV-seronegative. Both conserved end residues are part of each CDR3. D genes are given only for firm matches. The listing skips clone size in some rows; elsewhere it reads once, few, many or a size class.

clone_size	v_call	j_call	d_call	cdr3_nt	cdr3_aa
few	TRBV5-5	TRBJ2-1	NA	TGTGCCAGCAGCTTGCTCTACCACCCCGATCAGTTCTTC	CASSLLYHPDQFF
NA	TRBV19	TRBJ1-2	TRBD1	TGTGCCAGTAGTAGGACAGGGTCCTATGGGTATGGCTACACCTTC	CASSRTGSYGYGYTF
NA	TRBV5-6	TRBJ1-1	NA	TGTGCCAGCACCCTCAAGGGGTATTACACTGAAGCTTTCTTT	CASTLKGYYTEAFF
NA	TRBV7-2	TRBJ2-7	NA	TGTGCCAGCAGCTTTCACGTATCCGCGGCGTCGCAGCGATCCGAGCAGTACTTC	CASSFHVSAASQRSEQYF
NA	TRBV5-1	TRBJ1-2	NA	TGCGCCAGCAGCTTAGATACAGGCCTGAGCTATGGCTACACCTTC	CASSLDTGLSYGYTF
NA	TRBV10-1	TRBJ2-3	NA	TGCGCCAGCAGTGAGCAGGTGGCGGGGGCAACAGATACGCAGTATTTT	CASSEQVAGATDTQYF
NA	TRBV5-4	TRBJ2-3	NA	TGTGCCAGCAGCTTGGATCCCTCCACAGATACGCAGTATTTT	CASSLDPSTDTQYF
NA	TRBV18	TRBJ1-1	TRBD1	TGTGCCAGCTCATCGAAGACAGGGACTGAAGCTTTCTTT	CASSSKTGTEAFF
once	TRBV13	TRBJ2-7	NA	TGTGCCAGCAGCCTGGCACAGGCCGGCGGCTACGAGCAGTACTTC	CASSLAQAGGYEQYF
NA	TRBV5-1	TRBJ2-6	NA	TGCGCCAGCAGTGTGGACAGATTCTCTGGGGCCAACGTCCTGACTTTC	CASSVDRFSGANVLTF
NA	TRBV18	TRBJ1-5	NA	TGTGCCAGCTCACCAGCAGGTTCCGAGCAGCCCCAGCATTTT	CASSPAGSEQPQHF
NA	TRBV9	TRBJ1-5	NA	TGTGCCAGCACCGTCGATCAGCCCCAGCATTTT	CASTVDQPQHF
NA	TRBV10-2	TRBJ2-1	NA	TGCGCCAGCGTCCGGACATTAGGGTATGAGCAGTTCTTC	CASVRTLGYEQFF